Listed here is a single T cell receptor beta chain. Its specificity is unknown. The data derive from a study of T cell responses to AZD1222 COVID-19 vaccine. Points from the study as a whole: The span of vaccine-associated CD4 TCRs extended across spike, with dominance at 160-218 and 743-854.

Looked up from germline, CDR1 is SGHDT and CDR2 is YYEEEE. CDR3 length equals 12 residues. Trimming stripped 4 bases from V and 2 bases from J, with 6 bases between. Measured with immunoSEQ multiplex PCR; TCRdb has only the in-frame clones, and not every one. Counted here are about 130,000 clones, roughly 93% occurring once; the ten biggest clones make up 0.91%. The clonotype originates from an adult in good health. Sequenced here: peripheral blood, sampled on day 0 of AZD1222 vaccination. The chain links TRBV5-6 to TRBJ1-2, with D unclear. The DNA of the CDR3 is TGTGCCAGCAGCACTCAGAACTATGGCTACACCTTC. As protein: CASSTQNYGYTF.